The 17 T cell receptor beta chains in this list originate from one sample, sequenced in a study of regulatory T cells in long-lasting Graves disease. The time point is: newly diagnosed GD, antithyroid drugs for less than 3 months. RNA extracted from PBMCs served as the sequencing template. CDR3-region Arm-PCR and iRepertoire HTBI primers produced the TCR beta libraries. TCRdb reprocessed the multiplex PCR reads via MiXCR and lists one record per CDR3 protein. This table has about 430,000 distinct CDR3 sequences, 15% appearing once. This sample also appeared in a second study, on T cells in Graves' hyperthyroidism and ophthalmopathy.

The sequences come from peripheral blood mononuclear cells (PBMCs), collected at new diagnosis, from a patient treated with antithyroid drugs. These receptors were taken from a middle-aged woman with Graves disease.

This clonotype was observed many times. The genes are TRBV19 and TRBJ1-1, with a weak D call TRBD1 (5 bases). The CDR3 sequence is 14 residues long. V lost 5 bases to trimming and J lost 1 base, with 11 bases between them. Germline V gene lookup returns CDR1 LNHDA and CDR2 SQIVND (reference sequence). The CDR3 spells CASSLDGGNTEAFF. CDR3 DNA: TGTGCCAGTAGTCTTGACGGGGGGAACACTGAAGCTTTCTTT.

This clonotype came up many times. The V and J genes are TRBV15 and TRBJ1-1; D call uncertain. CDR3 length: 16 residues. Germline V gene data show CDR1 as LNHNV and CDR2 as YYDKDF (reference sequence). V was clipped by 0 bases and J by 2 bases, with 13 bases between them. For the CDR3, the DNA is TGTGCCACCAGCAGAGATTTAGGGTCTCTCAACACTGAAGCTTTCTTT. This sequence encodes CATSRDLGSLNTEAFF.

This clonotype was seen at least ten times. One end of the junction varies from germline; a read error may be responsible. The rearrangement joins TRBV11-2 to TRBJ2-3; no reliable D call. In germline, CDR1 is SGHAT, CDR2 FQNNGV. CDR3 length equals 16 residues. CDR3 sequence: CASSLGGGTSTDTQYF. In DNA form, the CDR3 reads TGCGCCAGCAGCTTGGGTGGCGGCACTAGCACAGATACGCAGTATTTT. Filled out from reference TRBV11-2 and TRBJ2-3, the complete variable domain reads EAGVAQSPRYKIIEKRQSVAFWCNPISGHATLYWYQQILGQGPKLLIQFQNNGVVDDSQLPKDRFSAERLKGVDSTLKIQPAKLEDSAVYLCASSLGGGTSTDTQYFGPGTRLTVL.

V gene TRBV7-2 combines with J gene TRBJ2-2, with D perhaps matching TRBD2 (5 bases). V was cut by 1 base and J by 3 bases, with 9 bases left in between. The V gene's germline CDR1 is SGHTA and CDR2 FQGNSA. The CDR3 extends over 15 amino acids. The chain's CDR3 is CASSLGGIDTGELFF. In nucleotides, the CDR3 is TGTGCCAGCAGCTTAGGAGGGATCGACACCGGGGAGCTGTTTTTT.

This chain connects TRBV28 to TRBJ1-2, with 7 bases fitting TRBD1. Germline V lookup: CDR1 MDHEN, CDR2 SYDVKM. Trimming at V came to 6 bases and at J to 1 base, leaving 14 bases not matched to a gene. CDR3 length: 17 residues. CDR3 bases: TGTGCCAGCAGCCCGGGACAGAGTAATACTCTTAACTATGGCTACACCTTC. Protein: CASSPGQSNTLNYGYTF.

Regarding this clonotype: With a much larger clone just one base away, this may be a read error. CDR3 in amino acids: CASSLLAGRNEQYF. Here the CDR3 DNA reads TGTGCCAGCAGTTTATTAGCGGGACGCAATGAGCAGTACTTC. The rearrangement links TRBV12-3 or TRBV12-4 to TRBJ2-7; 8 nucleotides line up with TRBD2. The trim removed 2 bases at V and 7 bases at J, leaving 7 bases unmatched. CDR3 length: 14 amino acids.

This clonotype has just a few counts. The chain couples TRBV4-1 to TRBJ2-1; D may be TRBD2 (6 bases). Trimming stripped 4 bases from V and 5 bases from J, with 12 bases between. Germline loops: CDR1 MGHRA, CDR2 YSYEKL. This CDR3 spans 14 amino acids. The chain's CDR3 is CASSPRDWNNEQFF. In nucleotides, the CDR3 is TGCGCCAGCAGCCCCCGGGACTGGAACAATGAGCAGTTCTTC.

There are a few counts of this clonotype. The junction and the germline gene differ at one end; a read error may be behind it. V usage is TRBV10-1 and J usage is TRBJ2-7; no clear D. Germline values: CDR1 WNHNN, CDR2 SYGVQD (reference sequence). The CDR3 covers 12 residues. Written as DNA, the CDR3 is TGCGCCAGCAGTGGACCGCAGGAGCCGCTCAACTTC. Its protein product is CASSGPQEPLNF.

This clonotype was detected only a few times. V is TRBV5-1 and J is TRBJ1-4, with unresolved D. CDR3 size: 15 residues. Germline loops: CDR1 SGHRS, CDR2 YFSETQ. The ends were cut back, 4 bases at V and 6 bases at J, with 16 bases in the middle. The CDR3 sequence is CASSHGPGGDEKLFF. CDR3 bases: TGCGCCAGCAGCCACGGGCCCGGTGGGGATGAAAAACTGTTTTTT.

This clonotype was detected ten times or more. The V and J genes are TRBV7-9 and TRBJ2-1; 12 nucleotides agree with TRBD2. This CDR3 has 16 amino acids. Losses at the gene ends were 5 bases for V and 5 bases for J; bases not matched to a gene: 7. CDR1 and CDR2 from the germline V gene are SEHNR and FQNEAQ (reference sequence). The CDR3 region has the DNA TGTGCCAGCAGCACCCGGACTAGCGGGGAGGACAATGAGCAGTTCTTC. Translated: CASSTRTSGEDNEQFF.

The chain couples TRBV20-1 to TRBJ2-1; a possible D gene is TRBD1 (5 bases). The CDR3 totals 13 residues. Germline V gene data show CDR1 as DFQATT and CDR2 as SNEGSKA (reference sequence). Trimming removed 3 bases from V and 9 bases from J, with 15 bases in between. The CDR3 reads CSASSDTTGEQFF. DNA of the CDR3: TGCAGTGCTAGCTCGGACACCACGGGTGAGCAGTTCTTC.

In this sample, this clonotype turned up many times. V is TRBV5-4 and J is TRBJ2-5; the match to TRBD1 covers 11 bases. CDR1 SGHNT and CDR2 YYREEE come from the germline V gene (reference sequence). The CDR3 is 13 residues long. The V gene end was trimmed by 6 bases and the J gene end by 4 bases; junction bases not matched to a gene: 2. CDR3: CASMDRGRETQYF. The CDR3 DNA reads TGTGCCAGCATGGACAGGGGGCGAGAGACCCAGTACTTC.

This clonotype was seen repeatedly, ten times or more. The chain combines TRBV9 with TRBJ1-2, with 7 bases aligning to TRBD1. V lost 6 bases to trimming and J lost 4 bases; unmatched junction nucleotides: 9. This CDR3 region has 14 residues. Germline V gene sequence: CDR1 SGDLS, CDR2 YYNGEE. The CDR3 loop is CASTLGDRSYGYTF. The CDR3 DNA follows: TGTGCCAGCACCCTTGGGGACAGATCCTATGGCTACACCTTC.

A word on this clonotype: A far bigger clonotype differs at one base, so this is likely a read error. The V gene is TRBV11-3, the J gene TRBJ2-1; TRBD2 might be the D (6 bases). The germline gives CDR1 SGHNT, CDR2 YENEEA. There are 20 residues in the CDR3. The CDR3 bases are TGTGCCAGCAGCCTCGGCGACCTGGGGGGTCCCTCGAGCTCCTACAGTGAGCAGTTCTTC. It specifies CASSLGDLGGPSSSYSEQFF.

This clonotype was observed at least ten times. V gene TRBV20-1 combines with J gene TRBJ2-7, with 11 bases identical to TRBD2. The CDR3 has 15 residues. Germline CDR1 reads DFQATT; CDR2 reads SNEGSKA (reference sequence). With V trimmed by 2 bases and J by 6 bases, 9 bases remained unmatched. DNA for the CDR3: TGCAGTGCTAGAAGGGTTGGTCTAGCGGGAGGCGAGCAGTACTTC. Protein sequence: CSARRVGLAGGEQYF.

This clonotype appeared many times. CDR3 nucleotide sequence: TGTGCCAGCAGTTTATGGGTGGGGGTCGGGAAAGATACGCAGTATTTT. It codes for CASSLWVGVGKDTQYF. This rearrangement joins TRBV27 to TRBJ2-3; TRBD1 or TRBD2 may be the D gene (5 bases each). This CDR3 is built from 16 residues. V was pared by 1 base and J by 5 bases, with 16 bases between. CDR1 and CDR2 (germline): MNHEY, SMNVEV (reference sequence).

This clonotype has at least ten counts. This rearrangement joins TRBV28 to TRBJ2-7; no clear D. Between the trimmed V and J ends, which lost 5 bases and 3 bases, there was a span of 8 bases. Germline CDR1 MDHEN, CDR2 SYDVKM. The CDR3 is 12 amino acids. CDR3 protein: CASSTYSYEQYF. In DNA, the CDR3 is TGTGCCAGCAGTACTTACAGCTACGAGCAGTACTTC.